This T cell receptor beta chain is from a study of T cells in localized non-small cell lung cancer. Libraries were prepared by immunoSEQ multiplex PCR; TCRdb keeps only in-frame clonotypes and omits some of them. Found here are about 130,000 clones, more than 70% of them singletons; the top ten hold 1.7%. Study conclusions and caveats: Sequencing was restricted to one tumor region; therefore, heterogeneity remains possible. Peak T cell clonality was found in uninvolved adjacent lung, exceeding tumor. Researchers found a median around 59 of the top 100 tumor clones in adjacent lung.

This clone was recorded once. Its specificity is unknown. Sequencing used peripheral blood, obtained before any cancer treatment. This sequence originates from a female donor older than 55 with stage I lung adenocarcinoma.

CDR3 DNA: TGTGCCAGCAGTTCGCGGACAGGGGGCAAACATCAGCCCCAGCATTTT. It translates to CASSSRTGGKHQPQHF. V usage is TRBV27 and J usage is TRBJ1-5; TRBD1 aligns across 11 bases. The V gene end was trimmed by 4 bases and the J gene end by 5 bases; junction bases not matched to a gene: 7. CDR3 size: 16 residues. The germline gives CDR1 MNHEY, CDR2 SMNVEV (reference sequence).